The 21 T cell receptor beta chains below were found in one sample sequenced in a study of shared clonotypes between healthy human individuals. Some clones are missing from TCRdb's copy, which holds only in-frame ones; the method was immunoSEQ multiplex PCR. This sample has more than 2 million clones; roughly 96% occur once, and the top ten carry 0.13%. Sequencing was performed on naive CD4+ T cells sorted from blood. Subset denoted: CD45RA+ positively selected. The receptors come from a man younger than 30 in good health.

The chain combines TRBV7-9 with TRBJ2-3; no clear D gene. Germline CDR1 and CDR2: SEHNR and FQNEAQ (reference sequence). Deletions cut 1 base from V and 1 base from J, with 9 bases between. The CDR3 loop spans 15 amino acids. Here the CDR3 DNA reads TGTGCCAGCAGCTTAGGGGCGTATGGCACAGATACGCAGTATTTT. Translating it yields CASSLGAYGTDTQYF.

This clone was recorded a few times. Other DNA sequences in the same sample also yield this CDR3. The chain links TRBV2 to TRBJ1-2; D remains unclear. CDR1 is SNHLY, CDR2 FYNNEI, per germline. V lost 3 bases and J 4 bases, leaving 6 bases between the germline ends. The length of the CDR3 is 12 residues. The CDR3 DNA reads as TGTGCCAGCAGTGAGAGCCTCTATGGCTACACCTTC. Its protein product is CASSESLYGYTF.

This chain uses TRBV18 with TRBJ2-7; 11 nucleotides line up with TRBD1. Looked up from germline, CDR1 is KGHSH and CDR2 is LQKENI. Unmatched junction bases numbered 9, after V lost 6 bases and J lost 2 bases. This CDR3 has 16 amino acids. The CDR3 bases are TGTGCCAGCTCCAGGAGCCCGGGACAGGGGGCCTACGAGCAGTACTTC. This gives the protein CASSRSPGQGAYEQYF. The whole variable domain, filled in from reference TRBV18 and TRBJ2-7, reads NAGVMQNPRHLVRRRGQEARLRCSPMKGHSHVYWYRQLPEEGLKFMVYLQKENIIDESGMPKERFSAEFPKEGPSILRIQQVVRGDSAAYFCASSRSPGQGAYEQYFGPGTRLTVT.

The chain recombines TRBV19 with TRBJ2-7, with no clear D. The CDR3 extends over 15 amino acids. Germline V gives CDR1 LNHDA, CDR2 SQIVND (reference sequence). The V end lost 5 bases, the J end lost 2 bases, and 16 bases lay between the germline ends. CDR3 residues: CASSPEQTITYEQYF. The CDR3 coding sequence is TGTGCCAGTAGTCCCGAGCAGACGATTACCTACGAGCAGTACTTC.

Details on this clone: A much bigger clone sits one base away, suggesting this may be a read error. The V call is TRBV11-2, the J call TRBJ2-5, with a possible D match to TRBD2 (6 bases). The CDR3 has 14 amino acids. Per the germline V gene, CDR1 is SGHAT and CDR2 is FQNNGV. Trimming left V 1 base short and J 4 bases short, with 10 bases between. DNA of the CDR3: TGTGCCAGCAGCTTAGTAGCGGCGGGAGAGACCCAGTACTTC. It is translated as CASSLVAAGETQYF. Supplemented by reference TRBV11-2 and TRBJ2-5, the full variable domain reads EAGVAQSPRYKIIEKRQSVAFWCNPISGHATLYWYQQILGQGPKLLIQFQNNGVVDDSQLPKDRFSAERLKGVDSTLKIQPAKLEDSAVYLCASSLVAAGETQYFGPGTRLLVL.

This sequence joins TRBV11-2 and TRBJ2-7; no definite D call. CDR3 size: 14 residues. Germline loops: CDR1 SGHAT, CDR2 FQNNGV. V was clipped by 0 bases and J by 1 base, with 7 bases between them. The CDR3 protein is CASSLEVGSYEQYF. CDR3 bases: TGTGCCAGCAGCTTAGAGGTGGGATCCTACGAGCAGTACTTC. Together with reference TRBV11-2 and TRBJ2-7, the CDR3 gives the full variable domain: EAGVAQSPRYKIIEKRQSVAFWCNPISGHATLYWYQQILGQGPKLLIQFQNNGVVDDSQLPKDRFSAERLKGVDSTLKIQPAKLEDSAVYLCASSLEVGSYEQYFGPGTRLTVT.

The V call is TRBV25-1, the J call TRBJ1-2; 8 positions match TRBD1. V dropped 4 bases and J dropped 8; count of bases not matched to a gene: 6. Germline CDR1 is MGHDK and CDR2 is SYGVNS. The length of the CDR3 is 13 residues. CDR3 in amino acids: CASSVTGDLGYTF. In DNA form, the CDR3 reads TGTGCCAGCAGTGTGACAGGGGACCTCGGCTACACCTTC.

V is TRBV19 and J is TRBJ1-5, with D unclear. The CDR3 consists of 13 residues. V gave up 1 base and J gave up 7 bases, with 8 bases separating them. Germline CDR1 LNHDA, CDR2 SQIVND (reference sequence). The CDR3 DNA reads TGTGCCAGTAGTATAGGGGAACGGCAGCCCCAGCATTTT. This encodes CASSIGERQPQHF.

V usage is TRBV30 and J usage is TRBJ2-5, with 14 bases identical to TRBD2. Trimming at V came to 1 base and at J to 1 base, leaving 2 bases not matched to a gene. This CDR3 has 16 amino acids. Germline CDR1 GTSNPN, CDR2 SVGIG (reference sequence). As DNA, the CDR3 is TGTGCCTGGAGTGCCGGACTAGCGGGAGGCCAAGAGACCCAGTACTTC. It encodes CAWSAGLAGGQETQYF.

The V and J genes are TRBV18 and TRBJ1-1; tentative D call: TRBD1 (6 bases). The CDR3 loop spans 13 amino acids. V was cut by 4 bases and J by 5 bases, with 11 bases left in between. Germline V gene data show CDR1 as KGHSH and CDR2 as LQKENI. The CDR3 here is CASSRIQGTEAFF. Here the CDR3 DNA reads TGTGCCAGCTCACGTATACAGGGAACTGAAGCTTTCTTT.

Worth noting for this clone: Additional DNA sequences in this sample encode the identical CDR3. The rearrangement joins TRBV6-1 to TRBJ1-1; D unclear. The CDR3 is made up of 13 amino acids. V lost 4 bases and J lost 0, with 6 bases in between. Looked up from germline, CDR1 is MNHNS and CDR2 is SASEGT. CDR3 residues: CASSALVNTEAFF. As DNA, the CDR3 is TGTGCCAGCAGTGCTCTGGTGAACACTGAAGCTTTCTTT.

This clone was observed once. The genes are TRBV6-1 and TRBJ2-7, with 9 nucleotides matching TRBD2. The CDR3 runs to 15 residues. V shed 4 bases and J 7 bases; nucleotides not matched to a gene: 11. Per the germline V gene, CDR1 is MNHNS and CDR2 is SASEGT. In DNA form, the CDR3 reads TGTGCCAGCAGTGGCATAGCGGGAGTAAAGGGGGAGCAGTACTTC. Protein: CASSGIAGVKGEQYF.

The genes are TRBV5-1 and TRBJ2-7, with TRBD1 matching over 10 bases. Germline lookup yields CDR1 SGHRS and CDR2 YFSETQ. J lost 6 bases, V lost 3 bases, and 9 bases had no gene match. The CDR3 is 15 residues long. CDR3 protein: CASSYRDRGSLEQYF. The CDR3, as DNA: TGCGCCAGCAGCTACCGGGACAGGGGATCCCTCGAGCAGTACTTC.

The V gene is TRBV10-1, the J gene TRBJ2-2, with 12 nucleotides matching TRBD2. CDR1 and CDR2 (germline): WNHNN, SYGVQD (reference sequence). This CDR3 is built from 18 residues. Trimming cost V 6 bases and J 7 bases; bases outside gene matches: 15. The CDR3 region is CASSPGLAGWAWNGELFF. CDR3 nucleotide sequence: TGCGCCAGCAGCCCCGGACTAGCGGGATGGGCTTGGAACGGGGAGCTGTTTTTT.

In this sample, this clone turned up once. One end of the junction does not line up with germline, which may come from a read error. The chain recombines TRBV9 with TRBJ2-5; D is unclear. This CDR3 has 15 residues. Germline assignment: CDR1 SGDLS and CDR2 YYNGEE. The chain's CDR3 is CASSVVPTSQGTQYF. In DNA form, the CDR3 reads TGTGCCAGCAGCGTAGTCCCGACCAGCCAAGGGACCCAGTACTTC.

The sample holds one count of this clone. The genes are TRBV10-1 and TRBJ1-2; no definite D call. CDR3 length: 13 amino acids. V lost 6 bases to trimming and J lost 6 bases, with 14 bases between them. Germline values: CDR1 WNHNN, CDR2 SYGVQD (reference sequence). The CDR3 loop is CASSSRERNGYTF. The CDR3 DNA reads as TGCGCCAGCAGCTCAAGAGAGAGAAATGGCTACACCTTC.

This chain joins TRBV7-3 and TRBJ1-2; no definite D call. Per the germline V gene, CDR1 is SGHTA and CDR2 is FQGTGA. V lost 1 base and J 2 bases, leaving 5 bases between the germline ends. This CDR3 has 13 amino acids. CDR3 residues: CASSLIGNYGYTF. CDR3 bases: TGTGCCAGCAGCTTAATCGGGAACTATGGCTACACCTTC.

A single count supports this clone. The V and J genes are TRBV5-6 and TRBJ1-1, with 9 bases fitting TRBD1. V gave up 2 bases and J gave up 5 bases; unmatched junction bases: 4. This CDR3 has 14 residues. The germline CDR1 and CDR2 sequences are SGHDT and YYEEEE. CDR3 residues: CASSFGQGRTEAFF. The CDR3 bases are TGTGCCAGCAGCTTTGGACAGGGGAGGACTGAAGCTTTCTTT. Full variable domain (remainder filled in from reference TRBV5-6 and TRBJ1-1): DAGVTQSPTHLIKTRGQQVTLRCSPKSGHDTVSWYQQALGQGPQFIFQYYEEEERQRGNFPDRFSGHQFPNYSSELNVNALLLGDSALYLCASSFGQGRTEAFFGQGTRLTVV.

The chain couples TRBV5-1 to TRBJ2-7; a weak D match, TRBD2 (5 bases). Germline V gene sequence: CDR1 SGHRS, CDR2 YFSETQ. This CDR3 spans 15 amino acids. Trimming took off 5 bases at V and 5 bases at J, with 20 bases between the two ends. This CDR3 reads CASRFGWELPHEQYF. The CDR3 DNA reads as TGCGCCAGCAGGTTTGGGTGGGAGTTACCTCACGAGCAGTACTTC.

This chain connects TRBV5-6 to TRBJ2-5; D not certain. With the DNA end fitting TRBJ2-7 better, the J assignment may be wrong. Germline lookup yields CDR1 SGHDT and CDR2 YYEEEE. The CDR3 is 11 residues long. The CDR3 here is CASSFRYEQYF. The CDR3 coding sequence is TGTGCCAGCAGCTTTAGGTACGAGCAGTACTTC.

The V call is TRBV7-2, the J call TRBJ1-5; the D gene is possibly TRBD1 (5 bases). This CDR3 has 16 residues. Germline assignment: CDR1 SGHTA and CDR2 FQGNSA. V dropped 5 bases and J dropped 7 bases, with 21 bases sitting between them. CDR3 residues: CASSPNGQLFHQPQHF. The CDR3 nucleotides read TGTGCCAGCAGCCCAAATGGACAATTATTTCACCAGCCCCAGCATTTT.